Described below is a single T cell receptor (beta chain) sequence and its context. V lost 6 bases and J lost 6; bases outside the gene matches: 14. The length of the CDR3 is 16 residues. The V gene's germline CDR1 is SGDLS and CDR2 YYNGEE. This record comes from a study of cytotoxic CD8 clonotypes in ibrutinib-treated CLL. Data came from immunoSEQ multiplex PCR; TCRdb stores just in-frame clones and leaves some out. Among tens of thousands of clones listed, 60% to 75% were seen once. This TCR was sampled from a human donor with chronic lymphocytic leukemia. This chain joins TRBV9 and TRBJ2-1; 8 bases fit TRBD2. The source material was PBMCs, sampled after 12 months of ibrutinib treatment. The CDR3 protein is CASNGLHGGESNEQFF. The CDR3 bases are TGTGCCAGCAATGGGCTGCACGGGGGGGAGAGCAATGAGCAGTTCTTC.